The sequence of this T cell receptor (beta chain) was determined in a study of CD8+ T cells in alopecia areata. Whole-study results and caveats: Among the top 100, expanded CD8+ clones, as well as scalp clonality, were significantly decreased by tofacitinib.

Sequencing relied on a cDNA template that was reverse transcribed from extracted RNA. The method was immunoSEQ multiplex PCR; TCRdb's version includes in-frame clones alone and lacks a portion of them. The sample lists 90,000 to 150,000 clones; 58% were seen once. V was shortened by 1 base and J by 1 base, with 8 bases between the two germline ends. Germline CDR1 SGHRS, CDR2 YFSETQ. The CDR3 contains 14 residues. Specified treatment: oral pan-JAK inhibitor, 5-10 mg twice daily. PBMCs provided sorted CD4+ and CD8+ T cells. A word on this clone: The antigen is undetermined.

The sequenced sample was CD8+ T cells sorted from blood, obtained at week 4, from a patient treated with tofacitinib. The source is a human donor with alopecia areata. This rearrangement joins TRBV5-1 to TRBJ1-1; the D is unclear. The CDR3 DNA follows: TGCGCCAGCAGCTTGCTCGGAGCGAACACTGAAGCTTTCTTT. It specifies CASSLLGANTEAFF.